This is a list of T cell receptor beta chains from one sample in a study of CD8 T cells in Susac syndrome. One entry per CDR3 protein, called by TCRdb with MiXCR from the immunoSEQ multiplex PCR reads. In the table there are 150,000 to 160,000 distinct CDR3 sequences, around 96% of which are singletons. Sequencing input: CD4+ T cells from PBMCs. The receptors here all came from a human donor with Susac syndrome. CDR3s include the opening cysteine and the closing phenylalanine or tryptophan. The D gene is left open where the match is weak. Where a row states a size, it is once, few, many or the class of an expanded clone; other rows omit it.

D gene: TRBD2; J gene: TRBJ2-1; V gene: TRBV15; clone size: NA; CDR3 protein: CATRRDRGGYNEQFF; CDR3 DNA: TGTGCCACCAGACGGGATCGGGGGGGGTACAATGAGCAGTTCTTC
D gene: TRBD2; J gene: TRBJ2-1; V gene: TRBV3-1; clone size: NA; CDR3 protein: CASSRDGGNEQFF; CDR3 DNA: TGTGCCAGCAGCCGAGACGGGGGGAATGAGCAGTTCTTC
D gene: NA; J gene: TRBJ1-1; V gene: TRBV9; clone size: NA; CDR3 protein: CASSVNSLNTEAFF; CDR3 DNA: TGTGCCAGCAGCGTAAACAGTCTAAACACTGAAGCTTTCTTT
D gene: TRBD2; J gene: TRBJ2-5; V gene: TRBV7-3; clone size: NA; CDR3 protein: CASSFGGAVETQYF; CDR3 DNA: TGTGCCAGCAGCTTCGGGGGGGCCGTAGAGACCCAGTACTTC
D gene: NA; J gene: TRBJ2-5; V gene: TRBV7-2; clone size: once; CDR3 protein: CASSRHLETQYF; CDR3 DNA: TGTGCCAGCAGCCGGCACCTAGAGACCCAGTACTTC
D gene: NA; J gene: TRBJ1-1; V gene: TRBV2; clone size: NA; CDR3 protein: CASSQQGRDTEAFF; CDR3 DNA: TGTGCCAGCAGTCAACAGGGCCGGGACACTGAAGCTTTCTTT
D gene: NA; J gene: TRBJ2-5; V gene: TRBV12-3/TRBV12-4; clone size: few; CDR3 protein: CASSLRVETQYF; CDR3 DNA: TGTGCCAGCAGTTTAAGGGTCGAGACCCAGTACTTC
D gene: TRBD1; J gene: TRBJ2-3; V gene: TRBV7-3; clone size: NA; CDR3 protein: CASSLTLQGQDTQYF; CDR3 DNA: TGTGCCAGCAGCTTAACGTTACAGGGGCAGGATACGCAGTATTTT
D gene: NA; J gene: TRBJ1-3; V gene: TRBV3-1; clone size: NA; CDR3 protein: CASSLGNTIYF; CDR3 DNA: TGTGCCAGCAGCCTCGGAAACACCATATATTTT
D gene: NA; J gene: TRBJ2-7; V gene: TRBV25-1; clone size: NA; CDR3 protein: CASRPNPGLRSYEQYF; CDR3 DNA: TGTGCCAGCAGGCCGAACCCGGGACTTCGCTCCTACGAGCAGTACTTC
D gene: NA; J gene: TRBJ1-2; V gene: TRBV19; clone size: NA; CDR3 protein: CASSTSRGKTSNYGYTF; CDR3 DNA: TGTGCCAGTAGTACCTCCCGGGGCAAGACGTCTAACTATGGCTACACCTTC
D gene: NA; J gene: TRBJ1-5; V gene: TRBV20-1; clone size: NA; CDR3 protein: CSARMGMGQPQHF; CDR3 DNA: TGCAGTGCTAGAATGGGGATGGGGCAGCCCCAGCATTTT
D gene: TRBD2; J gene: TRBJ2-5; V gene: TRBV5-1; clone size: NA; CDR3 protein: CASSLASGAQETQYF; CDR3 DNA: TGCGCCAGCAGCTTGGCTAGCGGGGCCCAAGAGACCCAGTACTTC
D gene: NA; J gene: TRBJ2-7; V gene: TRBV12-3/TRBV12-4; clone size: NA; CDR3 protein: CASSGGNEQYF; CDR3 DNA: TGTGCCAGCAGTGGAGGGAACGAGCAGTACTTC
D gene: NA; J gene: TRBJ1-1; V gene: TRBV20-1; clone size: NA; CDR3 protein: CSATGLNTEAFF; CDR3 DNA: TGCAGTGCTACAGGGCTGAACACTGAAGCTTTCTTT
D gene: TRBD1; J gene: TRBJ2-3; V gene: TRBV6-6; clone size: NA; CDR3 protein: CASRKGASTDTQYF; CDR3 DNA: TGTGCCAGCAGGAAGGGGGCCTCCACAGATACGCAGTATTTT
D gene: NA; J gene: TRBJ1-5; V gene: TRBV18; clone size: NA; CDR3 protein: CASSQGTQPQHF; CDR3 DNA: TGTGCCAGCTCACAGGGGACTCAGCCCCAGCATTTT
D gene: NA; J gene: TRBJ1-1; V gene: TRBV29-1; clone size: NA; CDR3 protein: CSVSTFRNFNMNTEAFF; CDR3 DNA: TGCAGCGTTTCGACCTTTCGGAATTTCAACATGAACACTGAAGCTTTCTTT
D gene: TRBD2; J gene: TRBJ2-1; V gene: TRBV20-1; clone size: NA; CDR3 protein: CSASGGGLNEQFF; CDR3 DNA: TGCAGTGCTAGCGGGGGGGGGTTAAATGAGCAGTTCTTC
D gene: NA; J gene: TRBJ2-1; V gene: TRBV12-3/TRBV12-4; clone size: NA; CDR3 protein: CASSLEPASNEQFF; CDR3 DNA: TGTGCCAGCAGCCTCGAGCCCGCGAGCAATGAGCAGTTCTTC
D gene: TRBD1; J gene: TRBJ1-6; V gene: TRBV20-1; clone size: NA; CDR3 protein: CSAEDRGSDSPLHF; CDR3 DNA: TGCAGTGCTGAGGACAGGGGCTCCGATTCACCCCTCCACTTT
D gene: NA; J gene: TRBJ2-7; V gene: TRBV4-1; clone size: NA; CDR3 protein: CASSHGFPYEQYF; CDR3 DNA: TGCGCCAGCAGCCACGGGTTCCCCTACGAGCAGTACTTC